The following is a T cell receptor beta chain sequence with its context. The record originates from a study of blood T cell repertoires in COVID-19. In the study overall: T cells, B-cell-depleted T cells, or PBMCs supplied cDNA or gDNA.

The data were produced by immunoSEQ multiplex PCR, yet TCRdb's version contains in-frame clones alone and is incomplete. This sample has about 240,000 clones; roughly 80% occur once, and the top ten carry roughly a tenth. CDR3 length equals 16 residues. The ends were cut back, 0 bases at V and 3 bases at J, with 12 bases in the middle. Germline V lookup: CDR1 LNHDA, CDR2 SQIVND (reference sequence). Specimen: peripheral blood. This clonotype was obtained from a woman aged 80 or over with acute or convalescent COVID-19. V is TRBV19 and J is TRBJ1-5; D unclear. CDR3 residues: CASSIDPVTVNQPQHF. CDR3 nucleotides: TGTGCCAGTAGTATAGACCCGGTCACGGTCAATCAGCCCCAGCATTTT.